The present TCR beta chain was sequenced within a study of Ad26.COV2.S vaccination and SARS-CoV-2 variants. The CDR3 length is 14 residues. From germline, CDR1 is MNHEY and CDR2 SMNVEV (reference sequence). Unmatched junction bases numbered 5, after V lost 6 bases and J lost 5 bases. Measured with immunoSEQ multiplex PCR; TCRdb has only the in-frame clones, and not every one. The sample has about 440,000 clones, around 85% seen once. Treatment indicated: roughly 20 received Ad26.COV2.S at low or high dose, single or two shots; roughly five received placebo; per-sample allocation not given. Repertoires come from day 63 after the first vaccine or placebo injection.

The genes are TRBV27 and TRBJ2-2; 8 bases agree with TRBD1. The sequencing here drew on peripheral blood, taken in a trial of Ad26.COV2.S vaccine versus placebo. This clonotype originated in a person aged 18 to 65 who received the Ad26.COV2.S COVID-19 vaccine or a placebo. This CDR3 reads CASRQGVRTGELFF. CDR3 bases: TGTGCCAGCAGACAGGGGGTACGAACCGGGGAGCTGTTTTTT.